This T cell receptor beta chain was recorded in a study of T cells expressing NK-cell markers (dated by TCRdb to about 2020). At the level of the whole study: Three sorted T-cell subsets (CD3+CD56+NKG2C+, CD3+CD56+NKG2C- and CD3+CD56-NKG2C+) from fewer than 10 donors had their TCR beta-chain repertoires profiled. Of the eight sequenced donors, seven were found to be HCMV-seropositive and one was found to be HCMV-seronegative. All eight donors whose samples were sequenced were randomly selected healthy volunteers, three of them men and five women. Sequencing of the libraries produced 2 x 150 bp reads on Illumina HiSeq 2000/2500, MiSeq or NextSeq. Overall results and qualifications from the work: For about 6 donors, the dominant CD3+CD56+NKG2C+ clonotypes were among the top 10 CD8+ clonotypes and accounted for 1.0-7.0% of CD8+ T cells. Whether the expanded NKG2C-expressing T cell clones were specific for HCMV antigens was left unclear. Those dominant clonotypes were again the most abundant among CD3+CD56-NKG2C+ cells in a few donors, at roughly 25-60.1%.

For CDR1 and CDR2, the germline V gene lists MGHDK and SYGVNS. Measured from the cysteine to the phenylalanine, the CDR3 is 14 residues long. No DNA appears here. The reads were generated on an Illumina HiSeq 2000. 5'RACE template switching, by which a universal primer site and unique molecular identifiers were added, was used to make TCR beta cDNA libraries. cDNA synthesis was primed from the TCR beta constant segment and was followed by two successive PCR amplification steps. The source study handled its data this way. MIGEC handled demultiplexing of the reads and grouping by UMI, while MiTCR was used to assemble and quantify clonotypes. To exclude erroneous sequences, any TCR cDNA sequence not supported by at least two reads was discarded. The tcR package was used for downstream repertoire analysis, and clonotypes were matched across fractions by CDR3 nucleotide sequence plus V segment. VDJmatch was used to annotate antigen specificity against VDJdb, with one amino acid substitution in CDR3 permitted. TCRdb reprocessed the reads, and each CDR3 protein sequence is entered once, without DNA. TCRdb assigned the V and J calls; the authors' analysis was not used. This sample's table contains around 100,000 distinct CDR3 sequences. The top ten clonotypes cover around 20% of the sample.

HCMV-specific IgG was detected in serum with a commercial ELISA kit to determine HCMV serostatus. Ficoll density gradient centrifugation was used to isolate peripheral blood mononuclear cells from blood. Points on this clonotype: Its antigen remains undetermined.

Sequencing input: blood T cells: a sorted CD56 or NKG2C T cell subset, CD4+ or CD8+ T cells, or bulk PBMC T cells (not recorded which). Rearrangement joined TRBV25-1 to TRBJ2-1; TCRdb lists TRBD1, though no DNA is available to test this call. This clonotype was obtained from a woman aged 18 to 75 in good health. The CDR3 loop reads CASSPPWVLGEQFF.